The 27 T cell receptor beta chains presented below share a single source sample, sequenced in a study of control samples from healthy donors and cancer patients (dated by TCRdb to the early 2020s). The library was built by means of the immunoSEQ multiplex PCR assay. In its TCRdb copy, this immuneACCESS table keeps in-frame sequences only and misses some clones. Where compared with another copy, unresolved V genes explain less than half of these, and the others have no known cause. Recorded for this sample are about 150,000 clones; roughly 94% of them occurred a single time. The ten largest account for about 1.4% of the sample. Sequencing was done on a sample of blood. The receptors stem from a woman aged 18-35 years in good health.

This chain links TRBV18 with TRBJ2-1; 9 bases fit TRBD1. Unmatched junction bases numbered 13, after V lost 2 bases and J lost 8 bases. The CDR3 length is 17 residues. The germline CDR1 and CDR2 sequences are KGHSH and LQKENI. In nucleotides, the CDR3 is TGTGCCAGCTCACCAACACAGGGGGCCTGGAGCGGGGATGAGCAGTTCTTC. This translates into CASSPTQGAWSGDEQFF.

This chain connects TRBV2 to TRBJ1-3; possibly TRBD1 for D (5 bases). The CDR3 is made up of 15 amino acids. Germline CDR1 and CDR2: SNHLY and FYNNEI. V was pared by 8 bases and J by 0 bases, with 14 bases between. CDR3 residues: CASARDPLSGNTIYF. The CDR3 region has the DNA TGTGCCAGCGCCCGGGACCCCCTCTCTGGAAACACCATATATTTT.

The chain uses TRBV6-4 and TRBJ1-5; the match to TRBD1 covers 7 bases. This CDR3 has 15 amino acids. Unmatched junction bases numbered 2, after V lost 0 bases and J lost 3 bases. Germline assignment: CDR1 MRHNA and CDR2 SNTAGT. CDR3 protein: CASSDSGTDNQPQHF. CDR3 in DNA: TGTGCCAGCAGTGACTCGGGGACAGACAATCAGCCCCAGCATTTT.

The rearrangement uses TRBV7-3 and TRBJ1-1; TRBD1 aligns across 10 bases. CDR3 size: 19 residues. From germline, CDR1 is SGHTA and CDR2 FQGTGA. V trimming: 1 base; J trimming: 5 bases; junction bases outside the gene matches: 16. CDR3 region: CASSLRRPPGQGFFTEAFF. For the CDR3, the DNA is TGTGCCAGCAGCTTAAGGAGACCACCGGGACAGGGGTTTTTTACTGAAGCTTTCTTT.

The V and J genes are TRBV6-2 or TRBV6-3 and TRBJ2-7; D is unclear. V was trimmed by 0 bases and J by 10 bases, leaving 13 bases between them. The CDR3 extends over 13 amino acids. Germline V lookup: CDR1 MNHEY, CDR2 SVGEGT. DNA of the CDR3: TGTGCCAGCAGTTACTCTCTCCAGACCCGACAGTACTTC. Translated: CASSYSLQTRQYF.

This sequence joins TRBV11-3 and TRBJ1-2; no clear D gene. The CDR3 is made up of 12 amino acids. V lost 2 bases and J lost 5, with 6 bases in between. Germline V lookup: CDR1 SGHNT, CDR2 YENEEA. The CDR3 spells CASSLRGYGYTF. CDR3 coding DNA: TGTGCCAGCAGCTTACGAGGGTATGGCTACACCTTC.

Only one count was recorded for this clone. The V gene is TRBV7-8, the J gene TRBJ1-3; the D gene is possibly TRBD1 (6 bases). Trimming left V 5 bases short and J 4 bases short, with 18 bases between. The CDR3 is made up of 16 amino acids. CDR1 and CDR2 from the germline V gene are SGHVS and FQNEAQ. Here the CDR3 DNA reads TGTGCCAGCAGCAAAATAGGACAGTTCATCGGAAACACCATATATTTT. Protein sequence: CASSKIGQFIGNTIYF.

CDR3 region: CASSSSGTGANVLTF. CDR3 DNA sequence: TGTGCCAGCAGCTCGTCCGGAACTGGGGCCAACGTCCTGACTTTC. The chain carries TRBV5-4 and TRBJ2-6; D is undetermined. Germline CDR1 is SGHNT and CDR2 is YYREEE (reference sequence). The CDR3 is 15 residues long. V was clipped by 3 bases and J by 2 bases, with 9 bases between them.

The rearrangement links TRBV3-1 (or the pseudogene TRBV3-2) to TRBJ1-1, with no clear D. This CDR3 is built from 12 residues. The ends were cut back, 1 base at V and 6 bases at J, with 6 bases in the middle. Germline V gene sequence: CDR1 LGHDT, CDR2 YNNKEL (reference sequence). DNA for the CDR3: TGTGCCAGCAGCCAAGCAACAGCTGAAGCTTTCTTT. It is translated as CASSQATAEAFF.

The chain is built from TRBV19 and TRBJ2-7, with D possibly matching TRBD1 (6 bases). With 6 bases removed from V and 12 bases from J, the gap between germline ends came to 21 bases. Germline V gives CDR1 LNHDA, CDR2 SQIVND (reference sequence). CDR3 length equals 13 residues. The CDR3 is CASSQDGVQGAYF. The CDR3 bases are TGTGCCAGTAGCCAGGACGGAGTACAGGGCGCGTACTTC. Supplemented by reference TRBV19 and TRBJ2-7, the full variable domain reads DGGITQSPKYLFRKEGQNVTLSCEQNLNHDAMYWYRQDPGQGLRLIYYSQIVNDFQKGDIAEGYSVSREKKESFPLTVTSAQKNPTAFYLCASSQDGVQGAYFGPGTRLTVT.

The CDR3 region has the DNA TGTGCCAGCAGACCAGGTTTAAGGAACACTGAAGCTTTCTTT. Encoded protein: CASRPGLRNTEAFF. V usage is TRBV27 and J usage is TRBJ1-1; D is ambiguous. The V and J ends lost 6 bases and 1 base respectively, with 12 bases between them. The germline gives CDR1 MNHEY, CDR2 SMNVEV (reference sequence). The CDR3 sequence is 14 residues long.

A few counts support this clone. The chain joins TRBV6-5 to TRBJ1-1; 8 positions match TRBD1. V dropped 2 bases and J dropped 1; count of bases not matched to a gene: 3. The V gene's germline CDR1 is MNHEY and CDR2 SVGAGI. CDR3 length equals 15 residues. This CDR3 is CASSYTGTGNTEAFF. In nucleotides, the CDR3 is TGTGCCAGCAGTTACACCGGGACAGGGAACACTGAAGCTTTCTTT.

This sequence joins TRBV7-2 and TRBJ2-7; TRBD2 aligns across 8 bases. Trimming at V came to 5 bases and at J to 3 bases, leaving 6 bases not matched to a gene. Germline V gene sequence: CDR1 SGHTA, CDR2 FQGNSA. The CDR3 is 14 amino acids. The CDR3 sequence: CASSPSGGIYEQYF. As DNA, the CDR3 is TGTGCCAGCAGCCCGAGCGGGGGCATCTACGAGCAGTACTTC.

The CDR3 region has the DNA TGTGCCAGCAGCTTCCACTCTCAGGGGTCACCCCTCCACTTT. It translates to CASSFHSQGSPLHF. This chain links TRBV7-2 with TRBJ1-6, with a possible D match to TRBD1 (6 bases). CDR1 SGHTA and CDR2 FQGNSA come from the germline V gene. The CDR3 consists of 14 residues. Between the trimmed V and J ends, which lost 3 bases and 10 bases, there was a span of 13 bases. The variable domain in full, completed from reference TRBV7-2 and TRBJ1-6, reads GAGVSQSPSNKVTEKGKDVELRCDPISGHTALYWYRQSLGQGLEFLIYFQGNSAPDKSGLPSDRFSAERTGGSVSTLTIQRTQQEDSAVYLCASSFHSQGSPLHFGNGTRLTVT.

J is TRBJ1-1 and V is TRBV7-8; 8 bases fit TRBD1. Germline V gives CDR1 SGHVS, CDR2 FQNEAQ. The V gene end was trimmed by 4 bases and the J gene end by 5 bases; junction bases not matched to a gene: 9. CDR3 length: 15 residues. CDR3: CASSSQTGVGTEAFF. Written as DNA, the CDR3 is TGTGCCAGCAGCTCCCAGACAGGGGTAGGGACTGAAGCTTTCTTT. Drawing the rest from reference TRBV7-8 and TRBJ1-1, the complete variable domain is GAGVSQSPRYKVAKRGQDVALRCDPISGHVSLFWYQQALGQGPEFLTYFQNEAQLDKSGLPSDRFFAERPEGSVSTLKIQRTQQEDSAVYLCASSSQTGVGTEAFFGQGTRLTVV.

The chain carries TRBV2 and TRBJ2-7; D is possibly TRBD2 (7 bases). Germline V CDR1 and CDR2: SNHLY, FYNNEI. Trimming cost V 7 bases and J 4 bases, with 17 bases left between them. The CDR3 consists of 14 residues. CDR3 in amino acids: CASKRGGGAYEQYF. CDR3 bases: TGTGCCAGCAAACGGGGAGGGGGGGCATACGAGCAGTACTTC.

The V call is TRBV18, the J call TRBJ2-7, with 9 bases that match TRBD2. V lost 3 bases to trimming and J lost 4 bases; unmatched junction nucleotides: 10. CDR1 KGHSH and CDR2 LQKENI come from the germline V gene. This CDR3 is built from 16 residues. CDR3 protein: CASSPRLAGSWYEQYF. The CDR3 DNA is TGTGCCAGCTCACCCCGTCTAGCGGGGTCGTGGTACGAGCAGTACTTC.

The chain employs TRBV20-1 and TRBJ1-1; no clear D gene. Germline-derived CDR1 and CDR2 are DFQATT and SNEGSKA (reference sequence). V was pared by 1 base and J by 6 bases, with 6 bases between. This CDR3 is 11 amino acids long. The CDR3 region is CSARAGSEAFF. CDR3 coding DNA: TGCAGTGCTAGAGCGGGCTCTGAAGCTTTCTTT.

The CDR3 spells CASTSPGLYKLFF. In DNA, the CDR3 is TGTGCCAGCACCTCTCCGGGACTTTACAAACTGTTTTTT. The gene calls are TRBV6-5 and TRBJ1-4; a possible D gene is TRBD1 (5 bases). The germline gives CDR1 MNHEY, CDR2 SVGAGI. The CDR3 totals 13 residues. V lost 7 bases to trimming and J lost 11 bases, with 17 bases between them.

The chain links TRBV7-6 to TRBJ1-1; D gene uncertain. Germline assignment: CDR1 SGHVS and CDR2 FNYEAQ. The CDR3 is made up of 15 amino acids. Trimming cost V 1 base and J 6 bases, with 15 bases left between them. The CDR3 DNA reads as TGTGCCAGCAGCTTAGAACCGGTGCGGGTTCCTGAAGCTTTCTTT. Translation gives CASSLEPVRVPEAFF. Variable domain in full (rest from reference TRBV7-6 and TRBJ1-1): GAGVSQSPRYKVTKRGQDVALRCDPISGHVSLYWYRQALGQGPEFLTYFNYEAQQDKSGLPNDRFSAERPEGSISTLTIQRTEQRDSAMYRCASSLEPVRVPEAFFGQGTRLTVV.

J is TRBJ2-1 and V is TRBV5-1, with D perhaps matching TRBD2 (5 bases). V lost 0 bases and J 3 bases, leaving 10 bases between the germline ends. Germline assignment: CDR1 SGHRS and CDR2 YFSETQ. This CDR3 is built from 15 residues. The CDR3 DNA sequence: TGCGCCAGCAGCTTGGGTCCCGGGGACTACAATGAGCAGTTCTTC. The encoded protein is CASSLGPGDYNEQFF.

The genes are TRBV11-3 and TRBJ2-4, with D possibly TRBD2 on 5 matching bases. The CDR3 has 13 amino acids. The V end was cut by 5 bases, the J end by 4 bases, with 9 bases between. Germline CDR1 and CDR2: SGHNT and YENEEA. The DNA for the CDR3 is TGTGCCAGCAGCCCCGAGGGTAAAAACATTCAGTACTTC. This sequence encodes CASSPEGKNIQYF. Supplemented by reference TRBV11-3 and TRBJ2-4, the full variable domain reads EAGVVQSPRYKIIEKKQPVAFWCNPISGHNTLYWYLQNLGQGPELLIRYENEEAVDDSQLPKDRFSAERLKGVDSTLKIQPAELGDSAVYLCASSPEGKNIQYFGAGTRLSVL.

This chain links TRBV5-1 with TRBJ1-1; TRBD1 might be the D (6 bases). Germline lookup yields CDR1 SGHRS and CDR2 YFSETQ. The CDR3 has 13 amino acids. V lost 4 bases and J lost 7, with 14 bases in between. CDR3 sequence reads: CASSRTGIGEAFF. Written as DNA, the CDR3 is TGCGCCAGCAGCCGTACAGGGATTGGTGAAGCTTTCTTT.

The chain is built from TRBV27 and TRBJ1-4; TRBD1 might be the D (5 bases). V lost 5 bases and J 7 bases, leaving 11 bases between the germline ends. Germline assignment: CDR1 MNHEY and CDR2 SMNVEV (reference sequence). The CDR3 has 13 amino acids. In DNA form, the CDR3 reads TGTGCCAGCAGTCAGGGACGCCTTGAAAAACTGTTTTTT. This gives the protein CASSQGRLEKLFF.

This chain uses TRBV16 with TRBJ1-5; D is ambiguous. In germline, CDR1 is KGHSY, CDR2 FQNENV. The CDR3 runs to 15 residues. V lost 4 bases to trimming and J lost 2 bases, with 12 bases between them. The CDR3 coding sequence is TGTGCCAGCAGCCCCACCGTCACGGGCAATCAGCCCCAGCATTTT. It yields the protein CASSPTVTGNQPQHF.

This chain joins TRBV5-1 and TRBJ2-1, with 9 bases identical to TRBD2. The germline V gene has CDR1 SGHRS and CDR2 YFSETQ. The CDR3 is 15 residues long. V dropped 3 bases and J dropped 4; count of bases not matched to a gene: 5. The CDR3 nucleotides read TGCGCCAGCAGCTCCGGGACTAGCCTATACAATGAGCAGTTCTTC. The encoded protein is CASSSGTSLYNEQFF. Filled out from reference TRBV5-1 and TRBJ2-1, the complete variable domain reads KAGVTQTPRYLIKTRGQQVTLSCSPISGHRSVSWYQQTPGQGLQFLFEYFSETQRNKGNFPGRFSGRQFSNSRSEMNVSTLELGDSALYLCASSSGTSLYNEQFFGPGTRLTVL.

The CDR3, as DNA: TGTGCCAGCAGTCTCCCTACCAGGGCGGGGAACACCGGGGAGCTGTTTTTT. Its protein is CASSLPTRAGNTGELFF. The gene calls are TRBV27 and TRBJ2-2; D could derive from TRBD1 or TRBD2 (5 bases each). Germline-derived CDR1 and CDR2 are MNHEY and SMNVEV (reference sequence). The CDR3 sequence is 17 residues long. Trimming took 5 bases from V and 1 from J, leaving 17 bases between them.